The sequence of this TCR beta chain was determined in a study of CD8 T cells in Susac syndrome. The study's findings and limits: In its TCR sequencing and HLA analysis, the study acknowledged that the number of individuals was relatively small.

A remark on this clonotype: Its cognate antigen is unknown.

TEMRA cells were FACS-enriched, with CD8+ and CD4+ T cells isolated negatively. The CDR3 loop spans 15 amino acids. The germline gives CDR1 SGHRS, CDR2 YFSETQ. Between the trimmed V and J ends, which lost 0 bases and 4 bases, there was a span of 10 bases. Reverse transcription of about 0.5 to 1 ug RNA was carried out with random hexamers. The amplification used immunoSEQ multiplex PCR on TCR beta CDR3; it spanned 54 Vbeta and 13 Jbeta. MiXCR, applied by TCRdb to the immunoSEQ multiplex PCR reads, yields one record per CDR3 protein. Altogether some 400,000 distinct CDR3 sequences are present, approximately 85% being singletons, with the ten largest covering approximately 0.12%.

Sequenced: CD8+ T cells from PBMCs. The genes are TRBV5-1 and TRBJ2-2; D unclear. The clonotype comes from a human donor with multiple sclerosis. CDR3 sequence (DNA): TGCGCCAGCAGCTTGGTGGACGGAGCCACCGGGGAGCTGTTTTTT. It codes for CASSLVDGATGELFF.